Sequencing of this TCR beta chain was carried out in a study of blood T cell repertoires in COVID-19. About the research overall: Specimens from acute and convalescent COVID-19 originated in the United States, Italy and Spain. T cells, B-cell-depleted T cells, or PBMCs supplied cDNA or gDNA.

Authors' methods: Amplification of reference gene primers was used by the study to estimate nucleated cell counts. Repertoires were generated with immunoSEQ multiplex PCR, while TCRdb's copy carries only in-frame clones and drops some. D and trimming were read from the DNA, whereas the V and J calls and clone size are those reported in that table. Here the sample spans some 100,000 clones, around 90% being singletons. The germline CDR1 and CDR2 sequences are DFQATT and SNEGSKA (reference sequence). V lost 3 bases and J lost 4; bases outside the gene matches: 7. The CDR3 has 15 residues. The specimen was peripheral blood. The chain employs TRBV20-1 and TRBJ2-3; 10 bases align to TRBD1. This TCR derives from a woman in her fifties or sixties with acute or convalescent COVID-19. For the CDR3, the DNA is TGCAGTGCTAGTCCGGGACAGGGGTCGGCAGATACGCAGTATTTT. Translating gives CSASPGQGSADTQYF.